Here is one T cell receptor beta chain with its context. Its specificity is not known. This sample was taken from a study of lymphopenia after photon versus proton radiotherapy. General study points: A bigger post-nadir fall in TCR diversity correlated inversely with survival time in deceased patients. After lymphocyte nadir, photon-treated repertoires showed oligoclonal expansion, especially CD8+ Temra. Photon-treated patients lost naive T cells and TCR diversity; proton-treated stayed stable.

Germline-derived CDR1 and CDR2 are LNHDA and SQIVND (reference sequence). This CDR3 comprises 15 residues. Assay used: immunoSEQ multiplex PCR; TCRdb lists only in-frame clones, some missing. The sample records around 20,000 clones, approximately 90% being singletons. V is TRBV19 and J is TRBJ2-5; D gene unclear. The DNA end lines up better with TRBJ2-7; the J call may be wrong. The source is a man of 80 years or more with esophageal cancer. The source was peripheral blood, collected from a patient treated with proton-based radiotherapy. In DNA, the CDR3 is TGTGCCAGTAGTACGATGGGGTCCCTAACCTACGAGCAGTACTTC. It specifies CASSTMGSLTYEQYF.